This TCR beta chain was identified during a study of blood T cell repertoires in COVID-19. As for the study in general: Samples of COVID-19 (acute and convalescent) were obtained from the United States, Italy and Spain.

With 2 bases clipped from V and 0 bases from J, the junction kept 4 bases outside the gene matches. This CDR3 has 16 residues. Germline values: CDR1 MGHRA, CDR2 YSYEKL. Seattle patient enrollment occurred during active infection, with longitudinal follow-up thereafter. In the study's own analysis: Amplified reference gene primers provided the basis for estimating nucleated cell counts. Using immunoSEQ multiplex PCR, the repertoire was profiled, and TCRdb retains in-frame clones only, with some absent. For V, J and clone size, that table is used; D and trimming come from the DNA. The sample consists of 430,000 or so clones, around 90% of them appearing once.

Sequenced material: peripheral blood. The chain is built from TRBV4-1 and TRBJ2-1; 7 bases are shared with TRBD2. The receptor comes from a man younger than 35 with COVID-19, enrolled during active disease. The CDR3 DNA is TGCGCCAGCAGCCAATCCGGCGGGGGCTCCTACAATGAGCAGTTCTTC. Translating gives CASSQSGGGSYNEQFF.